Below, one TCR beta chain is given with its context. The source of the sample is a study of blood T cell repertoires in COVID-19. The CDR3 contains 13 residues. V was pared by 2 bases and J by 5 bases, with 9 bases between. Germline loops: CDR1 MNHEY, CDR2 SVGAGI. The table came from immunoSEQ multiplex PCR; TCRdb's copy has only in-frame clones and leaves some out. The sample includes some 40,000 clones, approximately 80% seen only once; the top ten take around 44%. This receptor was identified in a human donor in a cohort sampled during active or convalescent COVID-19. The donor label of this sample is uncertain. This chain uses TRBV6-5 with TRBJ1-2; D is perhaps TRBD1 (6 bases). The sequenced sample was peripheral blood. CDR3 loop: CASSYQQGYGYTF. The CDR3, as DNA: TGTGCCAGCAGTTACCAACAGGGATATGGCTACACCTTC.